This TCR beta chain came from a study of human T cells and chemical hapten exposure. Study in general: Patients, largely female, had alopecia areata, totalis or universalis.

The time point: patch test 2, 6 weeks after DPC sensitization. Treatment meaning: therapeutic diphenylcyclopropenone sensitization with weekly scalp DPC. The CDR3 length is 14 residues. TCRdb recomputed calls from the RACE reads with MiXCR, one row per CDR3 protein. Of approximately 85,000 distinct CDR3 sequences in the sample, 10% are singletons; the top ten hold approximately 2.5%. The rearrangement uses TRBV21-1 and TRBJ2-2; the table's D call TRBD1 went unverified against the DNA. TRBV21-1 is termed a pseudogene. Sequenced material: whole blood, taken in connection with sensitization to the hapten diphenylcyclopropenone (DPC). The TCR was taken from a young woman with alopecia areata. Some clones in this sample may be carry-over from other donors' samples. CDR3 nucleotides: TGTGCCAGCAGCACTAATGCCTGTACCGGGGAGCTGTTTTTT. Protein: CASSTNACTGELFF.